These 14 T cell receptor beta chains were sequenced from one sample in a study of CD8+ T cells in alopecia areata. It was with CD4, CD8alpha, NKG2D, NKG2ACE and other markers that pooled cutaneous lymph node cells were sorted. RNA was extracted and reverse transcribed into cDNA as the sequencing template. Data came from immunoSEQ multiplex PCR; TCRdb stores just in-frame clones and leaves some out. The repertoire has 270,000 or so clones, none seen only once; the ten largest take approximately 1.2%. The sample was CD4+ T cells sorted from a lymph node. Receptors were obtained from a C3H/HeJ mouse with alopecia areata. MHC haplotype here: H2-k.

In its sample, this clone was seen a few times. The germline and genes are mouse ones. The CDR3 end lies 4 residues beyond the end of the read and is filled in from the germline J gene. This sequence joins TRBV5 and TRBJ2-1; TRBD1 matches at 9 bases. The CDR3 sequence is 16 residues long. Germline lookup yields CDR1 LGHNA and CDR2 YNLKQL (reference sequence). Unmatched junction bases numbered 5, after V lost 0 bases and J lost 5 bases. CDR3 loop: CASSQDVGTGNAEQFF. Incomplete CDR3 DNA: TGTGCCAGCAGCCAAGATGTTGGGACAGGGAATGCT.

The table lists this clone with many counts. The genes and germline here are from mouse. The CDR3 extends 4 residues past the end of the read, so its final part is completed from the germline J gene. Other DNA sequences within the sample encode an identical CDR3. The rearrangement uses TRBV5 and TRBJ1-2; D possibly corresponds to TRBD1 (6 bases). With 0 bases removed from V and 0 bases from J, the gap between germline ends came to 8 bases. The germline CDR1 and CDR2 sequences are LGHNA and YNLKQL (reference sequence). The length of the CDR3 is 15 residues. The CDR3 DNA, read in part, is TGTGCCAGCAGCCAAGAGGCAGGGGCAAACTCC. The encoded protein is CASSQEAGANS. The complete CDR3 sequence is CASSQEAGANSDYTF.

This clone was seen only a few times. The gene symbols are mouse symbols. The sequence runs out 4 residues before the end of the CDR3; the remainder is reconstructed from the germline J gene. The gene calls are TRBV13-2 and TRBJ1-1; TRBD1 aligns across 10 bases. Per the germline V gene, CDR1 is NNHNN and CDR2 is SYGAGS (reference sequence). This CDR3 contains 15 residues. The sequenced CDR3 bases are TGTGCCAGCGGATCACTCCGGGACAGGGGAACA. It is translated as CASGSLRDRGT. The full CDR3 protein reads CASGSLRDRGTEVFF.

This clone was counted only a few times. Gene names refer to mouse genes. The read gets to within 4 residues of the CDR3 end, and the germline J gene fills in the rest. J is TRBJ2-4 and V is TRBV1; no firm D call. This CDR3 has 15 amino acids. Germline CDR1 and CDR2: NSQYPW and LRSPGD (reference sequence). V was clipped by 3 bases and J by 0 bases, with 10 bases between them. The CDR3 sequence is CTCSAVTVSQNTLYF. CDR3 DNA (partial): TGCACCTGCAGTGCCGTTACAGTTAGTCAAAAC. Together with reference TRBV1 and TRBJ2-4, the CDR3 gives the full variable domain: VTLLEQNPRWRLVPRGQAVNLRCILKNSQYPWMSWYQQDLQKQLQWLFTLRSPGDKEVKSLPGADYLATRVTDTELRLQVANMSQGRTLYCTCSAVTVSQNTLYFGAGTRLSVL.

In regard to this clone: The gene symbols are mouse symbols. Coverage ceases 4 residues before the CDR3 finishes, and the germline J gene fills in the end. V and J are TRBV2 and TRBJ2-1, with D unclear. Germline V CDR1 and CDR2: LGHNA, YSYQKL. Between the trimmed V and J ends, which lost 0 bases and 4 bases, there was a span of 7 bases. The CDR3 loop spans 14 amino acids. The CDR3 loop reads CASSQDLAYAEQFF. The CDR3 DNA, read in part, is TGTGCCAGCAGCCAAGATCTGGCATATGCT.

Of note for this clone: Gene names are the mouse ones. The missing CDR3 end, 4 residues past where the read stops, is filled in from the germline J gene. This chain links TRBV1 with TRBJ2-1, with TRBD2 matching 10 bases. Trimming at V came to 0 bases and at J to 3 bases, leaving 2 bases not matched to a gene. Germline CDR1 reads NSQYPW; CDR2 reads LRSPGD (reference sequence). CDR3 length: 16 amino acids. The covered CDR3 bases are TGCACCTGCAGTGCAGAATCTGGGGGGGCCTATGCT. This gives the protein CTCSAESGGAYA. The full CDR3 reads CTCSAESGGAYAEQFF.

Of note for this clone: Genes and germline come from the mouse. Sequencing ends 4 residues short of the CDR3 end; the germline J gene provides the rest. V gene TRBV5 combines with J gene TRBJ2-7; 10 bases fit TRBD1. CDR3 length: 16 residues. Trimming cost V 0 bases and J 0 bases; bases outside gene matches: 2. The germline CDR1 and CDR2 sequences are LGHNA and YNLKQL (reference sequence). Here the CDR3 reads CASSQDRTGGSYEQYF. The DNA read from the CDR3 is TGTGCCAGCAGCCAAGATAGGACAGGGGGCTCCTAT.

This clone was detected many times. Gene names denote mouse genes. The read is 3 residues too short to cover the CDR3 end, so that end is filled in from the germline J gene. The rearrangement links TRBV13-1 to TRBJ1-6, with D possibly TRBD1 on 5 matching bases. TRBJ1-6 is an ORF for which the function is uncertain. The ends were cut back, 5 bases at V and 0 bases at J, with 12 bases in the middle. The CDR3 totals 16 residues. The V gene's germline CDR1 is NSHNY and CDR2 SYGAGN. The sequenced CDR3 bases are TGTGCCAGCAGCGCGGACAAAAGTTCCTATAATTCGCCC. It codes for CASSADKSSYNSP. The entire CDR3 sequence reads CASSADKSSYNSPLYF.

This clone was detected a few times. This may be a read error: a much more frequent sequence differs by one nucleotide. Mouse gene names apply. The read gets to within 4 residues of the CDR3 end, and the germline J gene fills in the rest. The chain recombines TRBV13-1 with TRBJ2-3; TRBD1 matches at 7 bases. The germline V gene encodes CDR1 NSHNY and CDR2 SYGAGN. The J segment lost 1 base and the V segment lost 6 bases, leaving 2 bases of the junction unmatched. The CDR3 has 13 residues. This chain's CDR3 is CASNDRGAETLYF. The sequenced CDR3 bases are TGTGCCAGCAATGACAGGGGTGCAGAA.

In its sample, this clone was seen a few times. The listed genes are named as in mouse. The CDR3 goes on 4 residues after the read ends, and that part is filled in from the germline J gene. Different DNA sequences within this sample yield the same CDR3. The genes are TRBV5 and TRBJ2-1, with unresolved D. CDR3 length equals 12 residues. The V end lost 3 bases, the J end lost 6 bases, and 6 bases lay between the germline ends. Germline lookup yields CDR1 LGHNA and CDR2 YNLKQL (reference sequence). CDR3 sequence reads: CASSQGFAEQFF. The DNA read from the CDR3 is TGTGCCAGCAGCCAGGGATTTGCT.

To note about this clone: Germline and genes: mouse. The sequenced fragment ends 4 residues before the CDR3 boundary, so the rest is inferred from the germline J gene. Other DNA sequences in this specimen translate into the identical CDR3. The genes are TRBV1 and TRBJ2-7; a weak D match, TRBD2 (6 bases). CDR3 length equals 14 residues. Between the trimmed V and J ends, which lost 0 bases and 2 bases, there was a span of 8 bases. CDR1 and CDR2 from the germline V gene are NSQYPW and LRSPGD (reference sequence). The covered CDR3 bases are TGCACCTGCAGTGCAGATCTGGGGCCCTAT. Residues: CTCSADLGPY. In full, the CDR3 is CTCSADLGPYEQYF.

Turning to this clone: The genes are named according to mouse. The CDR3 is cut off 4 residues early in the read; its end comes from the germline J gene. The chain links TRBV13-2 to TRBJ2-7, with 9 nucleotides matching TRBD1. CDR3 length: 13 amino acids. Losses at the gene ends were 4 bases for V and 3 bases for J; bases not matched to a gene: 2. Germline V gene data show CDR1 as NNHNN and CDR2 as SYGAGS (reference sequence). CDR3 DNA, as far as it was read: TGTGCCAGCGGTCTGACAGGGGGCTAT. Amino acids: CASGLTGGY. From start to end, the CDR3 is CASGLTGGYEQYF.

Only a few counts were recorded for this clone. Mouse gene names and germline throughout. Coverage ceases 4 residues before the CDR3 finishes, and the germline J gene fills in the end. This sequence joins TRBV5 and TRBJ2-7, with 10 bases fitting TRBD2. The CDR3 is 17 amino acids. V lost 0 bases, J lost 0 bases, and 5 bases stayed unmatched. The germline V gene encodes CDR1 LGHNA and CDR2 YNLKQL (reference sequence). CDR3 in amino acids: CASSQERTGGSSYEQYF. The sequenced part of the CDR3 DNA is TGTGCCAGCAGCCAAGAGAGGACTGGGGGAAGCTCCTAT.

Comment on this clone: Gene and germline names: mouse. The CDR3 end lies 4 residues beyond the end of the read and is filled in from the germline J gene. The chain is built from TRBV19 and TRBJ2-5; D is perhaps TRBD2 (7 bases). Germline CDR1 is FNHDT and CDR2 is SITEND (reference sequence). The CDR3 contains 15 residues. V was shortened by 3 bases and J by 0 bases, with 11 bases between the two germline ends. The CDR3 bases that were read are TGTGCCAGCAGTAAGAGGGGGGGGAACCAAGAC. It is translated as CASSKRGGNQD. The whole CDR3 protein reads CASSKRGGNQDTQYF. Filled out from reference TRBV19 and TRBJ2-5, the complete variable domain reads GGIITQTPKFLIGQEGQKLTLKCQQNFNHDTMYWYRQDSGKGLRLIYYSITENDLQKGDLSEGYDASREKKSSFSLTVTSAQKNEMAVFLCASSKRGGNQDTQYFGPGTRLLVL.